The rows below give T cell receptor beta chains drawn from one sample of a study of human T cells and chemical hapten exposure. MiXCR was run by TCRdb on the RACE reads, yielding one entry per CDR3 protein. The data show 90,000 or so distinct CDR3 sequences, approximately 10% seen once. Source: whole blood, taken in connection with sensitization to the hapten diphenylcyclopropenone (DPC). These receptors originate from a man between 40 and 49 years old with alopecia areata. Some clones in this sample may be carry-over from other donors' samples. Each CDR3 is given with its conserved first and last residue. Each record gives: V gene, clone size, D gene, J gene, CDR3 protein, CDR3 DNA. A D gene is named only where the DNA matches it firmly. Not all rows give a size; the values are once, few, many and, for expanded clones, a class.

>TRBV12-3/TRBV12-4|many|-|TRBJ2-3
CASSPSGAGADTQYF
TGTGCCAGCAGTCCCTCGGGGGCGGGCGCAGATACGCAGTATTTT
>TRBV11-3|-|TRBD1|TRBJ2-3
CASSFGAWTGGPSTDTQYF
TGTGCCAGCAGCTTTGGAGCATGGACAGGGGGCCCGAGCACAGATACGCAGTATTTT
>TRBV29-1|-|-|TRBJ2-6
CSAGAGANVLTF
TGCAGCGCCGGGGCTGGGGCCAACGTCCTGACTTTC
>TRBV2|-|-|TRBJ1-5
CASRLPGRGDQPQHF
TGTGCCAGCAGACTCCCCGGGAGGGGCGATCAGCCCCAGCATTTT
>TRBV27|many|-|TRBJ2-3
CASSLRGVDTQYF
TGTGCCAGCAGTTTACGAGGCGTAGATACGCAGTATTTT
>TRBV12-3/TRBV12-4|-|TRBD1|TRBJ1-4
CASSPDRGNEKLFF
TGTGCCAGCAGTCCGGACAGGGGGAATGAAAAACTGTTTTTT
>TRBV4-1|many|TRBD2|TRBJ2-3
CASSQALAGGPTDTQYF
TGCGCCAGCAGCCAAGCCCTAGCGGGAGGGCCAACAGATACGCAGTATTTT
>TRBV7-9|many|-|TRBJ1-3
CASSLEGSGNTIYF
TGTGCCAGCAGCTTGGAAGGGTCTGGAAACACCATATATTTT
>TRBV7-2|few|-|TRBJ2-2
CASSPQGTVTGELFF
TGTGCCAGCAGCCCACAGGGTACCGTCACCGGGGAGCTGTTTTTT
>TRBV27|many|-|TRBJ1-5
CASSSGINSNQPQHF
TGTGCCAGCAGTTCAGGGATCAATAGCAATCAGCCCCAGCATTTT
>TRBV11-3|many|-|TRBJ1-1
CASSPRPGGLNTEAFF
TGTGCCAGCAGCCCCCGGCCCGGCGGTCTGAACACTGAAGCTTTCTTT
>TRBV20-1|many|-|TRBJ1-1
CSATPGGGNTEAFF
TGCAGTGCTACCCCTGGGGGCGGTAACACTGAAGCTTTCTTT
>TRBV2|-|TRBD1|TRBJ1-6
CASGSGQGNSPLHF
TGTGCCAGCGGGTCTGGACAGGGAAATTCACCCCTCCACTTT
>TRBV20-1|many|-|TRBJ2-1
CSARDYRMGGTYNEQFF
TGCAGTGCTAGAGATTACCGCATGGGCGGGACCTACAATGAGCAGTTCTTC
>TRBV7-6|-|TRBD2|TRBJ2-3
CASSLGLAIDTQYF
TGTGCCAGCAGCTTGGGACTAGCAATAGATACGCAGTATTTT
>TRBV7-2|-|-|TRBJ1-5
CASSLGSQGPGQPQHF
TGTGCCAGCAGCTTAGGGTCACAGGGACCGGGTCAGCCCCAGCATTTT
>TRBV5-4|-|TRBD2|TRBJ2-7
CASSPAGTSGAYEQYF
TGTGCCAGCAGCCCAGCCGGGACTAGCGGGGCTTACGAGCAGTACTTC
>TRBV18|few|-|TRBJ2-2
CASSPSSKPPNTGELFF
TGTGCCAGCTCACCCAGCTCCAAACCGCCGAACACCGGGGAGCTGTTTTTT
>TRBV5-1|-|-|TRBJ2-1
CASSFAGVGRDEQFF
TGCGCCAGCAGCTTCGCTGGAGTAGGTAGAGATGAGCAGTTCTTC
>TRBV20-1|few|TRBD2|TRBJ2-3
CSARRGLAPSTDTQYF
TGCAGTGCTAGAAGGGGACTAGCGCCTAGCACAGATACGCAGTATTTT
>TRBV6-2/TRBV6-3|-|TRBD2|TRBJ2-7
CASSQRGLAGALF
TGTGCCAGCAGTCAACGGGGACTAGCGGGAGCGCTGTTC
>TRBV9|few|TRBD1|TRBJ2-7
CASSAGQGKSYEQYF
TGTGCCAGCAGCGCGGGACAGGGGAAGTCCTACGAGCAGTACTTC
>TRBV7-9|many|-|TRBJ2-5
CASGPGRDQETQYF
TGTGCCAGCGGGCCGGGCCGGGATCAAGAGACCCAGTACTTC
>TRBV3-1|few|TRBD2|TRBJ2-4
CASSQDASGGKNIQYF
TGTGCCAGCAGCCAAGATGCAAGCGGGGGTAAAAACATTCAGTACTTC
>TRBV7-6|many|-|TRBJ2-1
CASSLTHYNEQFF
TGTGCCAGCAGCTTAACCCACTACAATGAGCAGTTCTTC
>TRBV6-6|few|-|TRBJ1-6
CASRERGGNSPLHF
TGTGCCAGCAGGGAGAGGGGGGGGAATTCACCCCTCCACTTT
>TRBV19|few|TRBD1|TRBJ2-5
CASSIGGTGETQYF
TGTGCCAGTAGTATAGGGGGGACAGGAGAGACCCAGTACTTC
>TRBV28|few|-|TRBJ1-5
CASYSGLVGRQPQHF
TGTGCCAGCTATAGCGGGCTGGTTGGGAGGCAGCCCCAGCATTTT
>TRBV24-1|few|TRBD2|TRBJ2-1
CATSDKVAGGEPYNEQFF
TGTGCCACCAGTGATAAGGTGGCGGGGGGGGAGCCCTACAATGAGCAGTTCTTC
>TRBV7-3|-|TRBD2|TRBJ2-5
CASSPSGSETQYF
TGTGCCAGCAGCCCTAGCGGGAGTGAGACCCAGTACTTC
>TRBV6-5|few|TRBD2|TRBJ2-4
CASSSNSWAGGVRKNIQYF
TGTGCCAGCAGTTCAAACTCCTGGGCCGGGGGGGTTCGGAAAAACATTCAGTACTTC
>TRBV24-1|-|TRBD2|TRBJ2-3
CATGQAGGADTQYF
TGTGCCACAGGCCAAGCGGGAGGAGCAGATACGCAGTATTTT
>TRBV19|many|-|TRBJ2-4
CASRNTGNRAKNIQYF
TGTGCCAGTAGGAATACAGGGAATCGGGCCAAAAACATTCAGTACTTC
>TRBV7-9|few|-|TRBJ2-3
CASSNGLLGTDTQYF
TGTGCCAGCAGCAACGGGCTGCTGGGCACAGATACGCAGTATTTT
>TRBV23-1|-|-|TRBJ2-3
CASSHPGRGELCTDTQYF
TGCGCCAGCAGTCATCCGGGGAGGGGGGAATTGTGCACAGATACGCAGTATTTT
>TRBV28|few|-|TRBJ2-3
CASSNGGVGADTQYF
TGTGCCAGCAGTAACGGCGGGGTGGGGGCAGATACGCAGTATTTT
>TRBV28|few|-|TRBJ2-7
CASSYPHAFSNLGGRDRSYEQYF
TGTGCCAGCAGTTATCCACACGCATTTTCTAATTTGGGGGGTCGGGACCGCTCCTACGAGCAGTACTTC
>TRBV5-1|few|-|TRBJ2-3
CASSFGTPFTDTQYF
TGCGCCAGCAGCTTCGGGACACCATTCACAGATACGCAGTATTTT
>TRBV6-2/TRBV6-3|-|TRBD2|TRBJ2-3
CASILGLAGNTQYF
TGTGCCAGCATTCTCGGACTAGCGGGAAATACGCAGTATTTT
>TRBV14|-|TRBD1|TRBJ2-1
CASSLVTGSWNEQFF
TGTGCCAGCAGCCTCGTGACAGGGTCGTGGAATGAGCAGTTCTTC
>TRBV25-1|few|TRBD2|TRBJ2-1
CASRTSGGHNEQFF
TGTGCCAGCAGAACTAGCGGGGGACACAATGAGCAGTTCTTC
>TRBV7-9|few|-|TRBJ1-1
CASSTLVGSEAFF
TGTGCCAGCAGCACGTTAGTAGGCAGTGAAGCTTTCTTT
>TRBV6-6|-|-|TRBJ1-4
CAGGNEKLFF
TGTGCTGGGGGAAATGAAAAACTGTTTTTT
>TRBV25-1|-|-|TRBJ1-1
CASSLSPGTEAFF
TGTGCCAGCTCCTTGAGCCCAGGCACTGAAGCTTTCTTT
>TRBV3-1|-|TRBD1|TRBJ2-1
CASSQMRTGGQFF
TGTGCCAGCAGCCAAATGAGGACAGGGGGGCAGTTCTTC
>TRBV19|many|TRBD2|TRBJ2-1
CASSSREGYNEQFF
TGTGCCAGTAGTAGCCGGGAGGGGTACAATGAGCAGTTCTTC
>TRBV20-1|many|-|TRBJ1-6
CSARSGSTSPLHF
TGCAGTGCTAGATCCGGGAGCACTTCACCCCTCCACTTT
>TRBV7-2|-|-|TRBJ1-5
CASSLDSVNQPQHF
TGTGCCAGCAGCCTGGACAGTGTCAATCAGCCCCAGCATTTT
>TRBV29-1|-|-|TRBJ2-5
CSVEALRGLRRSGETQYF
TGCAGCGTTGAAGCCCTTCGGGGGCTTCGGCGGTCGGGAGAGACCCAGTACTTC
>TRBV7-3|-|TRBD1|TRBJ1-1
CASSPAGGWENTEAFF
TGTGCCAGCAGCCCGGCAGGGGGTTGGGAGAACACTGAAGCTTTCTTT
>TRBV12-3/TRBV12-4|few|-|TRBJ1-2
CASTFGQLGYTF
TGTGCCAGCACATTCGGACAGCTAGGCTACACCTTC
>TRBV19|-|-|TRBJ1-5
CASRGAGRAYSNQPQHF
TGTGCCAGTAGGGGGGCAGGGCGCGCATATAGCAATCAGCCCCAGCATTTT
>TRBV12-3/TRBV12-4|few|TRBD2|TRBJ2-7
CASSLGTSGRADTYEQYF
TGTGCCAGCAGTTTAGGGACTAGCGGGAGGGCCGATACCTACGAGCAGTACTTC
>TRBV6-2/TRBV6-3|-|-|TRBJ2-1
CASSSSVGRRVF
TGTGCCAGCAGTTCCTCGGTGGGAAGGCGGGTCTTC